This passage covers 27 T cell receptor beta chains from one sample sequenced in a study of blood T cell repertoires in COVID-19. Clones were read by immunoSEQ multiplex PCR, and TCRdb kept only the in-frame ones, dropping some. The sample comprises roughly 65,000 clones, about 88% of which are singletons, and over 1% rests with the top ten. The specimen was peripheral blood. The source of these receptors is a man aged 55-75 years with acute or convalescent COVID-19.

The chain joins TRBV11-2 to TRBJ2-1; D is ambiguous. V was pared by 4 bases and J by 9 bases, with 10 bases between. The CDR3 loop spans 12 amino acids. Germline CDR1 is SGHAT and CDR2 is FQNNGV. The CDR3 coding sequence is TGTGCCAGCAGCTCGGGTAGTGGTGAGCAGTTCTTC. The encoded protein is CASSSGSGEQFF.

The chain links TRBV13 to TRBJ2-7; maybe TRBD2 (5 bases). V was pared by 1 base and J by 3 bases, with 7 bases between. Germline V gives CDR1 PRHDT, CDR2 FYEKMQ (reference sequence). CDR3 size: 13 residues. CDR3 in amino acids: CASSLAGNYEQYF. In DNA, the CDR3 is TGTGCCAGCAGCTTAGCCGGGAACTACGAGCAGTACTTC.

V gene TRBV6-1 combines with J gene TRBJ2-2; D might be TRBD1 (7 bases). The germline gives CDR1 MNHNS, CDR2 SASEGT. The germline V and J ends were trimmed by 6 bases and 4 bases, with 15 bases remaining between them. The CDR3 is 15 residues long. Here the CDR3 reads CASRTRGTGTGELFF. The CDR3 nucleotides read TGTGCCAGCAGGACCAGGGGGACTGGCACCGGGGAGCTGTTTTTT.

This clone was picked up one time. The chain couples TRBV30 to TRBJ1-5; 7 nucleotides match TRBD1. V was clipped by 2 bases and J by 7 bases; unmatched bases: 8. This CDR3 is built from 14 residues. Germline CDR1 and CDR2: GTSNPN and SVGIG (reference sequence). As DNA, the CDR3 is TGTGCCTGGAGTTTAAGGGGGCAAGGACAGCCCCAGCATTTT. Translated: CAWSLRGQGQPQHF. The full variable domain, completed using reference TRBV30 and TRBJ1-5, is SQTIHQWPATLVQPVGSPLSLECTVEGTSNPNLYWYRQAAGRGLQLLFYSVGIGQISSEVPQNLSASRPQDRQFILSSKKLLLSDSGFYLCAWSLRGQGQPQHFGDGTRLSIL.

The chain recombines TRBV19 with TRBJ1-5; TRBD1 matches at 7 bases. Germline lookup yields CDR1 LNHDA and CDR2 SQIVND (reference sequence). V dropped 3 bases and J dropped 4; count of bases not matched to a gene: 3. This CDR3 has 14 residues. The CDR3, as DNA: TGTGCCAGTAGTATTGACAGGGAGAATCAGCCCCAGCATTTT. Its protein product is CASSIDRENQPQHF. Full variable domain (missing parts from reference TRBV19 and TRBJ1-5): DGGITQSPKYLFRKEGQNVTLSCEQNLNHDAMYWYRQDPGQGLRLIYYSQIVNDFQKGDIAEGYSVSREKKESFPLTVTSAQKNPTAFYLCASSIDRENQPQHFGDGTRLSIL.

This clone has a handful of counts. The J gene is TRBJ1-5, the V gene TRBV23-1; 9 positions match TRBD1. TRBV23-1 is filed as an ORF, its function uncertain. V trimming: 3 bases; J trimming: 2 bases; junction bases outside the gene matches: 20. CDR3 length: 21 amino acids. The CDR3 sequence is CASSQRVSLGTGRVGNQPQHF. The CDR3 DNA follows: TGCGCCAGCAGTCAGAGGGTTTCGCTGGGGACAGGGAGGGTTGGCAATCAGCCCCAGCATTTT.

This clone is a singleton in its sample. The rearrangement links TRBV18 to TRBJ2-5, with 7 bases aligning to TRBD1. This CDR3 comprises 16 residues. From germline, CDR1 is KGHSH and CDR2 LQKENI. Trimming cost V 2 bases and J 5 bases; bases outside gene matches: 11. CDR3 amino acids: CASSPFYRGNEETQYF. The CDR3 nucleotides are TGTGCCAGCTCACCATTTTACAGGGGAAACGAGGAGACCCAGTACTTC.

This chain uses TRBV18 with TRBJ1-2; TRBD1 might be the D (5 bases). Trimming shortened V by 1 base and J by 7 bases, and 10 bases separated the two germline ends. The length of the CDR3 is 13 residues. CDR1 KGHSH and CDR2 LQKENI come from the germline V gene. The CDR3 loop reads CASSPREGAGYTF. The CDR3 region has the DNA TGTGCCAGCTCACCACGAGAAGGGGCTGGCTACACCTTC.

This sequence joins TRBV5-1 and TRBJ1-4, with D possibly TRBD1 on 6 matching bases. Between the trimmed V and J ends, which lost 2 bases and 8 bases, there was a span of 13 bases. CDR3 length: 14 residues. CDR1 SGHRS and CDR2 YFSETQ come from the germline V gene. In DNA form, the CDR3 reads TGCGCCAGCAGCTTTCCAGGGGTCGGGGAAAAACTGTTTTTT. This translates into CASSFPGVGEKLFF.

Remarks on this clone: As the CDR3 is not closed by the conserved phenylalanine or tryptophan, this likely results from a read error. The DNA is left out, because the CDR3 cannot be placed on it with certainty; the CDR3 is given as TCRdb lists it. J is TRBJ1-1 and V is TRBV5-8; the table's D call, TRBD1, was not checked against the DNA. The length of the CDR3 is 12 amino acids, counting both ends. The germline CDR1 and CDR2 sequences are SGHTS and YDEGEE. The CDR3 sequence is CASSLVTGDFGV.

The chain is built from TRBV13 and TRBJ1-1, with D unresolved. The CDR3 is 16 residues long. Germline-derived CDR1 and CDR2 are PRHDT and FYEKMQ (reference sequence). The V end lost 5 bases, the J end lost 3 bases, and 19 bases lay between the germline ends. CDR3 DNA: TGTGCCAGCAGCCTGCCCCCTGGAGGGAGGGACACTGAAGCTTTCTTT. Residues: CASSLPPGGRDTEAFF.

This clone was counted a single time. This chain's CDR3 is CASSPTGVISSTDTQYF. DNA of the CDR3: TGTGCCAGCAGCCCTACGGGGGTGATCTCATCCACAGATACGCAGTATTTT. The chain uses TRBV9 and TRBJ2-3; TRBD2 might be the D (6 bases). The ends were cut back, 4 bases at V and 2 bases at J, with 20 bases in the middle. CDR3 size: 17 residues. Per the germline V gene, CDR1 is SGDLS and CDR2 is YYNGEE.

This chain connects TRBV19 to TRBJ1-1, with 7 nucleotides matching TRBD1. Germline lookup yields CDR1 LNHDA and CDR2 SQIVND (reference sequence). CDR3 length equals 14 residues. V lost 9 bases, J lost 3 bases, and 10 bases stayed unmatched. In DNA, the CDR3 is TGTGCCAGCTCGAGGGGCAGGGGGGACACTGAAGCTTTCTTT. Residues: CASSRGRGDTEAFF.

This chain joins TRBV18 and TRBJ1-3; D unclear. This CDR3 is built from 16 residues. The V end lost 2 bases, the J end lost 0 bases, and 11 bases lay between the germline ends. In germline, CDR1 is KGHSH, CDR2 LQKENI. The CDR3 loop reads CASSPVQAASGNTIYF. Here the CDR3 DNA reads TGTGCCAGCTCACCAGTGCAGGCAGCCTCTGGAAACACCATATATTTT.

The V and J genes are TRBV5-4 and TRBJ1-2; TRBD1 might be the D (5 bases). The length of the CDR3 is 13 residues. V was clipped by 0 bases and J by 6 bases, with 9 bases between them. Germline CDR1 is SGHNT and CDR2 is YYREEE (reference sequence). This CDR3 is CASSLARVNGYTF. CDR3 coding DNA: TGTGCCAGCAGCTTGGCCAGGGTTAATGGCTACACCTTC.

The chain employs TRBV29-1 and TRBJ1-1, with TRBD1 as a possible D gene (6 bases). The CDR3 contains 11 residues. With 0 bases removed from V and 13 bases from J, the gap between germline ends came to 12 bases. Germline CDR1 is SQVTM and CDR2 is ANQGSEA. The CDR3 reads CSVEDFDRRFF. CDR3 DNA: TGCAGCGTTGAAGATTTCGACAGGCGTTTCTTT.

The chain joins TRBV7-9 to TRBJ2-7; possible D gene TRBD2, 6 bases. Germline loops: CDR1 SEHNR, CDR2 FQNEAQ (reference sequence). Between the trimmed V and J ends, which lost 3 bases and 2 bases, there was a span of 11 bases. The CDR3 has 14 amino acids. The CDR3 DNA reads as TGTGCCAGCAGCTTGGGACCGGGAGCCTACGAGCAGTACTTC. Translation: CASSLGPGAYEQYF.

The V gene is TRBV7-9, the J gene TRBJ1-2; 12 nucleotides agree with TRBD1. The junction had 8 bases not matched to a gene; V was cut back by 5 bases and J by 7 bases. The germline CDR1 and CDR2 sequences are SEHNR and FQNEAQ (reference sequence). The CDR3 spans 15 residues. The chain's CDR3 is CASSLSGQGARGYTF. The CDR3, as DNA: TGTGCCAGCAGCCTTTCGGGACAGGGGGCGCGTGGCTACACCTTC.

The chain combines TRBV29-1 with TRBJ2-6; 7 positions match TRBD1. Germline V lookup: CDR1 SQVTM, CDR2 ANQGSEA. This CDR3 is built from 16 residues. V shed 6 bases and J 2 bases; nucleotides not matched to a gene: 10. DNA of the CDR3: TGCAGCGTGTCGGACAGGCTATTGCCTGGGGCCAACGTCCTGACTTTC. This translates into CSVSDRLLPGANVLTF. Full variable domain (rest looked up from reference TRBV29-1 and TRBJ2-6): SAVISQKPSRDICQRGTSLTIQCQVDSQVTMMFWYRQQPGQSLTLIATANQGSEATYESGFVIDKFPISRPNLTFSTLTVSNMSPEDSSIYLCSVSDRLLPGANVLTFGAGSRLTVL.

In DNA, the CDR3 is TGTGCCAGCAGTTACTCGAAATACGGAGGCCAGCCCCAGCATTTT. Translated, it gives CASSYSKYGGQPQHF. V and J are TRBV6-5 and TRBJ1-5; D is undetermined. The CDR3 contains 15 residues. The germline gives CDR1 MNHEY, CDR2 SVGAGI. V was shortened by 0 bases and J by 7 bases, with 13 bases between the two germline ends.

V and J are TRBV5-1 and TRBJ1-3; perhaps TRBD1 as D (6 bases). CDR1 and CDR2 from the germline V gene are SGHRS and YFSETQ. The CDR3 has 15 amino acids. Trimming removed 0 bases from V and 4 bases from J, with 11 bases in between. CDR3 sequence reads: CASSLDLGQGNTIYF. CDR3 bases: TGCGCCAGCAGCTTGGATTTGGGACAAGGAAACACCATATATTTT.

A single count supports this clone. This chain connects TRBV10-3 to TRBJ2-1, with 7 bases lining up with TRBD1. Trimming at V came to 2 bases and at J to 7 bases, leaving 11 bases not matched to a gene. CDR3 size: 16 residues. Germline CDR1 ENHRY, CDR2 SYGVKD. The CDR3: CAISEDNRGRRNEQFF. The CDR3 bases are TGTGCCATCAGTGAGGATAACAGGGGTAGGAGGAATGAGCAGTTCTTC.

This chain connects TRBV5-1 to TRBJ1-1; possibly TRBD1 for D (5 bases). The V end was cut by 4 bases, the J end by 4 bases, with 17 bases between. Germline values: CDR1 SGHRS, CDR2 YFSETQ. The CDR3 has 15 residues. The CDR3 region is CASSARGDSGTEAFF. CDR3 coding DNA: TGCGCCAGCAGCGCGAGGGGCGATAGCGGCACTGAAGCTTTCTTT.

This chain connects TRBV30 to TRBJ2-7, with 12 positions matching TRBD1. V lost 2 bases and J lost 6; bases outside the gene matches: 5. Germline CDR1 GTSNPN, CDR2 SVGIG (reference sequence). The CDR3 totals 14 residues. The CDR3 DNA reads TGTGCCTGGAGTATGGGACAGGGGGCCTCCGAGCAGTACTTC. This codes for CAWSMGQGASEQYF.

The chain links TRBV7-9 to TRBJ2-7; unclear D gene. V lost 5 bases to trimming and J lost 2 bases, with 7 bases between them. Germline V gene sequence: CDR1 SEHNR, CDR2 FQNEAQ (reference sequence). This CDR3 has 12 amino acids. The CDR3 DNA follows: TGTGCCAGCAGCCACGTAGCCTACGAGCAGTACTTC. This codes for CASSHVAYEQYF.

This chain joins TRBV4-2 and TRBJ1-5; D call uncertain. With 0 bases removed from V and 2 bases from J, the gap between germline ends came to 11 bases. CDR3 length equals 16 residues. Germline V lookup: CDR1 LGHNA, CDR2 YNFKEQ. CDR3 in DNA: TGTGCCAGCAGCCAAGAGCCGGGTGTCGGCAATCAGCCCCAGCATTTT. It encodes CASSQEPGVGNQPQHF.

The V and J genes are TRBV3-1 (or the pseudogene TRBV3-2) and TRBJ2-1, with D perhaps matching TRBD1 (5 bases). Per germline, CDR1 LGHDT and CDR2 YNNKEL (reference sequence). Deletions cut 0 bases from V and 8 bases from J, with 20 bases between. CDR3 length: 17 residues. CDR3 coding DNA: TGTGCCAGCAGCCAAGATGATTCTAGGGGTCTTAGCCATGAGCAGTTCTTC. It translates to CASSQDDSRGLSHEQFF.